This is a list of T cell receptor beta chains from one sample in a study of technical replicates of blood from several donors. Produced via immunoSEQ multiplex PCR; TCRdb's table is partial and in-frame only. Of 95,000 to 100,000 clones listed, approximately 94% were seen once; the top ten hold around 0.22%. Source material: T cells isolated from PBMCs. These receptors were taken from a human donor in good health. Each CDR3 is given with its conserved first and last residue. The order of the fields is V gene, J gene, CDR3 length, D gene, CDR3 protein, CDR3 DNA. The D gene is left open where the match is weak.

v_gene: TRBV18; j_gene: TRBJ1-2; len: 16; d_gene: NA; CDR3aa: CASSPPSVSGDYGYTF; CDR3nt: TGTGCCAGCTCACCACCTAGTGTATCAGGCGACTATGGCTACACCTTC
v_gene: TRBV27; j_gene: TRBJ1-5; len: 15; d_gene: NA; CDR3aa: CASSYQGLTSQPQHF; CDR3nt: TGTGCCAGCAGTTATCAGGGATTAACCAGTCAGCCCCAGCATTTT
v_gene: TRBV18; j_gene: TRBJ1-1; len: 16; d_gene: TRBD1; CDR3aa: CASSPDRGGPLGEAFF; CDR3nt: TGTGCCAGCTCACCTGACAGGGGGGGGCCTCTCGGTGAAGCTTTCTTT
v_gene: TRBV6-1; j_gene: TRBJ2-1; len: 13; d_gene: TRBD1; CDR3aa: CASSEGQYNEQFF; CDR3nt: TGTGCCAGCAGCGAGGGACAGTACAATGAGCAGTTCTTC
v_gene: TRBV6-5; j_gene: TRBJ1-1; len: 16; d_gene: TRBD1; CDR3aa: CASSSGQGAGNTEAFF; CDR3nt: TGTGCCAGCAGTTCAGGACAGGGGGCTGGGAACACTGAAGCTTTCTTT
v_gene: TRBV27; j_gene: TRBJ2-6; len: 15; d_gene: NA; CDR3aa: CASSRQLSGANVLTF; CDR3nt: TGTGCCAGCAGCCGACAACTCTCTGGGGCCAACGTCCTGACTTTC
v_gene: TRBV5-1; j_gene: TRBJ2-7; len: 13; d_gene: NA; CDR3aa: CASSPSSLYEQYF; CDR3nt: TGCGCCAGCAGCCCGTCCTCTCTCTACGAGCAGTACTTC
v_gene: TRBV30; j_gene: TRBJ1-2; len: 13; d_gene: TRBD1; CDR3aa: CAWGPGQFIGYTF; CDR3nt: TGTGCCTGGGGACCGGGACAGTTTATTGGCTACACCTTC
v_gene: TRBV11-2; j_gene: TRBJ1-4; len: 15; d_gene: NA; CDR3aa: CASSLNREGREKLFF; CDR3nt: TGTGCCAGCAGCTTAAACAGGGAAGGGAGAGAAAAACTGTTTTTT
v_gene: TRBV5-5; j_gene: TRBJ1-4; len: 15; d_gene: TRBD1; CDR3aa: CASSFEGQGFEKLFF; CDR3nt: TGTGCCAGCAGCTTTGAGGGACAGGGGTTTGAAAAACTGTTTTTT